This TCR beta chain was sequenced for a study of CD8 T cells in ankylosing spondylitis (dated 2017 in TCRdb). General notes on the study: The study profiled T cell receptor beta repertoires in healthy donors and ankylosing spondylitis patients to find disease-linked TCR variants. The whole study cohort included roughly 110 healthy donors and about two dozen ankylosing spondylitis patients. Samples of peripheral blood were taken, and for ankylosing spondylitis patients, synovial fluid was collected as well. The investigation overall reported the following: Some of the motif variants had been reported before in the synovial fluid and blood of reactive arthritis patients, a finding that suggests common disease-initiation mechanisms. Significant enrichment of the disease-linked clones was reported in matched synovial fluid samples from ankylosing spondylitis patients. Blood from ankylosing spondylitis patients appeared to be characterized by a TCR beta motif made up of seven or eight highly homologous amino acid variants. In peripheral blood, the disease-linked clones were found at relatively low frequencies and had a CD8+ phenotype.

The sample was run on an Illumina HiSeq 2500. Quantitative 5'-RACE with molecular barcodes was the method used to prepare the TCR beta libraries. Per the authors' processing: Disease-linked TCR variants were identified with a new computational method built on a probabilistic model of VDJ rearrangement. TCRdb itself trimmed the public reads at Q25 with fastp, ran MiXCR and retained productive beta chains. Identical CDR3 proteins give one entry, which carries the most common genes and DNA. The V and J calls, along with clone size, are taken from TCRdb and not from the paper's own processing. This sample lists 150,000 to 200,000 distinct CDR3 sequences; about 16% were detected once. The top ten constitute approximately 7.8% of the sample. There are many counts of this clonotype. This clone's antigen is unknown. Nothing much larger sits one base from this clone, and base qualities are not available. For CDR1 and CDR2, the germline V gene (reference sequence) lists DFQATT and SNEGSKA. Taken from cysteine to phenylalanine, the CDR3 has 17 residues. Only the CDR3 region is kept as DNA, spanning 51 bases read in frame from base 1. V is reduced by 0 bases and J by 0 bases, leaving a spacing of 12 bases between them.

This TCR was recovered from a male donor with ankylosing spondylitis or in good health (not recorded which). What was sequenced was blood, either unsorted or a sorted T cell fraction (not recorded which). This chain is built from TRBV20-1 and TRBJ2-6, with the D gene call left open. The CDR3 in this case is CSARDQGRFSGANVLTF. The DNA sequence is given as TGCAGTGCTAGAGATCAAGGCAGGTTCTCTGGGGCCAACGTCCTGACTTTC.